This TCR beta chain was retrieved from a study of T cells in Graves' hyperthyroidism and ophthalmopathy. Broader study findings: Patients with ophthalmopathy were separated from those with stable hyperthyroidism by a 13 V-J model.

Worth noting for this clonotype: Its matching antigen is unknown.

Patients aged 18 to 65 had newly diagnosed hyperthyroidism of under 2 months' duration. CDR3 size: 16 residues. Germline values: CDR1 DFQATT, CDR2 SNEGSKA (reference sequence). The ends lost 3 bases at V and 4 bases at J; junction bases unmatched: 11. RNA transcripts gave rise to amplified TCR beta CDR3 regions. An initial round of RT-PCR targeting the TCR CDR3 relied on the HTBI primer set. TCRdb reprocessed the multiplex PCR reads via MiXCR and lists one record per CDR3 protein. The table includes around 700,000 distinct CDR3 sequences, around 40% detected once. The sequenced material came from blood. This sequence was found in a woman aged 40 to 49 with Graves' hyperthyroidism. The gene calls are TRBV20-1 and TRBJ1-5; TRBD1 agrees at 8 bases. CDR3 sequence (DNA): TGCAGTGCTAGTGCAGGGGGCCGCAGGGCTAATCAGCCCCAGCATTTT. It encodes CSASAGGRRANQPQHF.